This T cell receptor (beta chain) was sequenced for a study of CD8 T cells in ankylosing spondylitis. TCR beta libraries were made by quantitative 5'-RACE with molecular barcodes. One entry per CDR3 protein, called by TCRdb with MiXCR from the 5' RACE reads. Altogether a few hundred thousand distinct CDR3 sequences are present, 20% being singletons, with the ten largest covering roughly 8%. This clonotype was counted between two and nine times. V gave up 5 bases and J gave up 6 bases; unmatched junction bases: 9. The CDR3 contains 15 residues. Specimen: blood, either unsorted or a sorted T cell fraction (not recorded which). This chain joins TRBV12-3 or TRBV12-4 and TRBJ2-1; 8 nucleotides line up with TRBD2. This clonotype was obtained from a male donor with ankylosing spondylitis or in good health (not recorded which). The CDR3 DNA is TGTGCCAGCAGTCTTCCGGGCGGGAGGTCCAATGAGCAGTTCTTC. As protein: CASSLPGGRSNEQFF.